This TCR beta chain was identified in a study of blood T cell dynamics during melanoma immunotherapy. On the study more broadly: First-line therapy was either pembrolizumab or nivolumab with ipilimumab for metastatic melanoma.

Produced via immunoSEQ multiplex PCR; TCRdb's table is partial and in-frame only. The sample has about 24,000 clones; around nine tenths are singletons. The time point is: pre-treatment baseline. Blood was drawn before treatment and at week 3 after checkpoint blockade. Trimming took off 8 bases at V and 0 bases at J, with 13 bases between the two ends. The CDR3 spans 14 residues. CDR1 is ENHRY and CDR2 is SYGVKD in the germline V gene. The TCR comes from a human donor with melanoma. The V call is TRBV10-3, the J call TRBJ1-1; TRBD1 is a possible D gene (6 bases). Material: blood, obtained from a patient treated with checkpoint blockade. The CDR3: CAIRQALMNTEAFF. The CDR3 nucleotides are TGTGCCATCCGACAGGCCCTGATGAACACTGAAGCTTTCTTT.